Presented here are 12 T cell receptor beta chains from one specimen sequenced in a study of T-cell memory formation after mild COVID-19. One entry per CDR3 protein, called by TCRdb with MiXCR from the 5' RACE reads. The table has 110,000 to 150,000 distinct CDR3 sequences, 20% to 25% seen once. The sample consisted of PBMCs or a T cell subset sorted from them (not recorded which). These TCRs come from an adult woman who had mild COVID-19 (a few samples of this study predate the infection). Cell type and time point are not known.

This clonotype was seen more than once but under ten times. The genes are TRBV19 and TRBJ1-1; D is unresolved. CDR1 is LNHDA, CDR2 SQIVND, per germline (reference sequence). The CDR3 sequence is 12 residues long. The V end lost 7 bases, the J end lost 4 bases, and 10 bases lay between the germline ends. CDR3 sequence reads: CASTYTGTEAFF. The CDR3 region has the DNA TGTGCCAGTACCTACACGGGCACTGAAGCTTTCTTT.

This chain joins TRBV11-1 and TRBJ2-2; D is ambiguous. CDR3 size: 14 residues. Germline V gene lookup returns CDR1 SGHAT and CDR2 FQDESV (reference sequence). Trimming pared 6 bases from V and 5 bases from J, leaving 13 bases between. Here the CDR3 DNA reads TGTGCCAGCAGTCTCGACTTACCAACCGGGGAGCTGTTTTTT. Translation: CASSLDLPTGELFF. Based on the CDR3 plus reference TRBV11-1 and TRBJ2-2, the full variable domain is EAEVAQSPRYKITEKSQAVAFWCDPISGHATLYWYRQILGQGPELLVQFQDESVVDDSQLPKDRFSAERLKGVDSTLKIQPAELGDSAMYLCASSLDLPTGELFFGEGSRLTVL.

The V and J genes are TRBV7-8 and TRBJ2-1; 8 nucleotides align to TRBD2. The CDR3 is made up of 17 amino acids. Looked up from germline, CDR1 is SGHVS and CDR2 is FQNEAQ. V was clipped by 1 base and J by 0 bases; unmatched bases: 5. The CDR3 sequence: CASSLVGGGISYNEQFF. CDR3 DNA sequence: TGTGCCAGCAGCTTAGTCGGGGGGGGGATCTCCTACAATGAGCAGTTCTTC.

The chain joins TRBV5-1 to TRBJ2-1; D remains ambiguous. Germline V lookup: CDR1 SGHRS, CDR2 YFSETQ. This CDR3 contains 12 residues. Trimming pared 7 bases from V and 4 bases from J, leaving 9 bases between. The CDR3 bases are TGCGCCAGCCAGAAGGGATACAATGAGCAGTTCTTC. Its protein is CASQKGYNEQFF.

This clonotype came up a few times. CDR3 nucleotides: TGTGCCAGCAGTCGTGGGGACCTCAAAAACATTCAGTACTTC. Translated: CASSRGDLKNIQYF. The J gene is TRBJ2-4, the V gene TRBV7-9; D tentatively fits TRBD1 or TRBD2 (5 bases each). The CDR3 length is 14 residues. V gave up 6 bases and J gave up 3 bases, with 12 bases separating them. From germline, CDR1 is SEHNR and CDR2 FQNEAQ (reference sequence).

The chain combines TRBV20-1 with TRBJ1-1; D is unresolved. V lost 0 bases and J 4 bases, leaving 15 bases between the germline ends. The CDR3 totals 15 residues. Germline loops: CDR1 DFQATT, CDR2 SNEGSKA (reference sequence). The DNA for the CDR3 is TGCAGTGCTAGAGATCTGGGATGGATGATCACTGAAGCTTTCTTT. Its translation is CSARDLGWMITEAFF.

In its sample, this clonotype was seen a few times. The chain couples TRBV27 to TRBJ1-5; D unresolved. The V end lost 6 bases, the J end lost 3 bases, and 15 bases lay between the germline ends. CDR1 and CDR2 from the germline V gene are MNHEY and SMNVEV (reference sequence). CDR3 size: 15 residues. Written as DNA, the CDR3 is TGTGCCAGCAGCCTGGGTTGGCAGTTCAATCAGCCCCAGCATTTT. Its protein product is CASSLGWQFNQPQHF.

For this clonotype: The junction and the germline gene differ at one end; a read error may be behind it. The chain has TRBV5-5 and TRBJ1-6; D is undetermined. The CDR3 is made up of 13 amino acids. Germline V gives CDR1 SGHKS, CDR2 YYEKEE (reference sequence). CDR3 in DNA: TGTGCCAGCAGCTTGGAATTGGTCTCACACCTCCACTTT. Its protein product is CASSLELVSHLHF.

This clonotype turned up a few times. This sequence joins TRBV6-1 and TRBJ2-1; the match to TRBD2 covers 9 bases. J lost 0 bases, V lost 4 bases, and 1 base had no gene match. The CDR3 has 15 residues. From germline, CDR1 is MNHNS and CDR2 SASEGT. CDR3 sequence reads: CASSGGGGSYNEQFF. In DNA, the CDR3 is TGTGCCAGCAGTGGCGGGGGGGGCTCCTACAATGAGCAGTTCTTC.

The chain joins TRBV7-6 to TRBJ1-1; TRBD1 agrees at 9 bases. The junction had 12 bases not matched to a gene; V was cut back by 6 bases and J by 4 bases. There are 16 residues in the CDR3. Germline V gene data show CDR1 as SGHVS and CDR2 as FNYEAQ. The CDR3 region has the DNA TGTGCCAGCAGTTCGGGACAGGGAGTGTTGGGCACTGAAGCTTTCTTT. The encoded protein is CASSSGQGVLGTEAFF.

This clonotype was detected a few times. V usage is TRBV29-1 and J usage is TRBJ2-3, with 12 bases matching TRBD2. V shed 6 bases, J shed 6 bases, and the junction held 19 bases outside the gene matches. Per the germline V gene, CDR1 is SQVTM and CDR2 is ANQGSEA. The CDR3 runs 18 residues. This CDR3 reads CSVSLPGTSGLELDTQYF. The CDR3 bases are TGCAGCGTCTCTCTCCCCGGGACTAGCGGGCTTGAATTGGATACGCAGTATTTT.

The chain has TRBV6-5 and TRBJ2-7; D is possibly TRBD1 (5 bases). Germline CDR1 is MNHEY and CDR2 is SVGAGI. With 5 bases removed from V and 4 bases from J, the gap between germline ends came to 12 bases. This CDR3 spans 13 amino acids. The CDR3 DNA reads TGTGCCAGCAGTGTGGCACCAGGGTACGAGCAGTACTTC. Its protein is CASSVAPGYEQYF.